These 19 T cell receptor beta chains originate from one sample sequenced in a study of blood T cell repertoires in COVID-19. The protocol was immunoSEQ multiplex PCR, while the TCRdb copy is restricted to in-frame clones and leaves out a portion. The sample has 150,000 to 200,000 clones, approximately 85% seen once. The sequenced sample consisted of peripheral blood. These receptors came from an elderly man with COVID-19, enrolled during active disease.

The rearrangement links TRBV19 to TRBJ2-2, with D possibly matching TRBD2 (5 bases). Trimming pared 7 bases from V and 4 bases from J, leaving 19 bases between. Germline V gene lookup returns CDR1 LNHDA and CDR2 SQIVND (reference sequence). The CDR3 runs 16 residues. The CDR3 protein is CASTQTRGSGTGELFF. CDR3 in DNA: TGTGCCAGTACCCAGACGAGAGGGTCGGGCACCGGGGAGCTGTTTTTT.

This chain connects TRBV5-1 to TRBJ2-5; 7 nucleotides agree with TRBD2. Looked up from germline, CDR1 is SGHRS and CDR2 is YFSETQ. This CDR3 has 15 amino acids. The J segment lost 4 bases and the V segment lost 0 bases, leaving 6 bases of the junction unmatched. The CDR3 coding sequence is TGCGCCAGCAGCTTGGTGGGTCTAGCGGTAGAGACCCAGTACTTC. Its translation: CASSLVGLAVETQYF.

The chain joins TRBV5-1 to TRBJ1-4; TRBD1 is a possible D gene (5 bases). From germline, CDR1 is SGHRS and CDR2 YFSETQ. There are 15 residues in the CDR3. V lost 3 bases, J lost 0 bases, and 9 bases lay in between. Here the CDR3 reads CASSSLGATNEKLFF. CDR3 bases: TGCGCCAGCAGCTCCCTAGGGGCAACTAATGAAAAACTGTTTTTT.

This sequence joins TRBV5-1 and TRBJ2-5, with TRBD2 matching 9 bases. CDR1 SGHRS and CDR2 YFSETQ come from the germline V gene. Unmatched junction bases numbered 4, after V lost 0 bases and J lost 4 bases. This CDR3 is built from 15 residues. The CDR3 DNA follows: TGCGCCAGCAGCTTGGGGACTAGCGTTGGAGAGACCCAGTACTTC. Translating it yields CASSLGTSVGETQYF. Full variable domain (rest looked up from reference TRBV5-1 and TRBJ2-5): KAGVTQTPRYLIKTRGQQVTLSCSPISGHRSVSWYQQTPGQGLQFLFEYFSETQRNKGNFPGRFSGRQFSNSRSEMNVSTLELGDSALYLCASSLGTSVGETQYFGPGTRLLVL.

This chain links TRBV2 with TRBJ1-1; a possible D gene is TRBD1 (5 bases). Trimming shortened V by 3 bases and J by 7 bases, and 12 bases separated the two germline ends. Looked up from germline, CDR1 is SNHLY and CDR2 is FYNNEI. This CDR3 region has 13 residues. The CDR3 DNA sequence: TGTGCCAGCAGTGACAACGTGGGGCGTGAAGCTTTCTTT. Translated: CASSDNVGREAFF.

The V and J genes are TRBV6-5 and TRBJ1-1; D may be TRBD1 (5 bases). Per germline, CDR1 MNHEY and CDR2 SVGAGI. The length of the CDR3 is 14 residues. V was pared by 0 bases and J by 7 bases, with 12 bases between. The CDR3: CASSYSLRGYEAFF. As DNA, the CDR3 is TGTGCCAGCAGTTACTCATTGCGGGGGTATGAAGCTTTCTTT.

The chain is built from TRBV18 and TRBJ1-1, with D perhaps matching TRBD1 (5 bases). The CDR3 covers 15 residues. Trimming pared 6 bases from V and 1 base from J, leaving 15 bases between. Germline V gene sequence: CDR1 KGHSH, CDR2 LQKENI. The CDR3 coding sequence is TGTGCCAGCTCCCGGGGGAGAAGCCCGAACACTGAAGCTTTCTTT. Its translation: CASSRGRSPNTEAFF.

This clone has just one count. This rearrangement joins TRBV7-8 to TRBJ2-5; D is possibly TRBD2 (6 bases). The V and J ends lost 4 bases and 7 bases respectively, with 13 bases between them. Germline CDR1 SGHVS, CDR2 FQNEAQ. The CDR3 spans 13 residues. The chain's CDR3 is CASSSGLEGTQYF. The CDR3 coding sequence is TGTGCCAGCAGCTCGGGACTTGAAGGGACCCAGTACTTC.

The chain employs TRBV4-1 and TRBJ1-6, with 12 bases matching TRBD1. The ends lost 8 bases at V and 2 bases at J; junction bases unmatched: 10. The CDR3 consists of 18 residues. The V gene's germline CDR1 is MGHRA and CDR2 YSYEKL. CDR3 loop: CASATGQGADTYNSPLHF. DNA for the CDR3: TGCGCCAGCGCGACGGGACAGGGGGCAGATACCTATAATTCACCCCTCCACTTT.

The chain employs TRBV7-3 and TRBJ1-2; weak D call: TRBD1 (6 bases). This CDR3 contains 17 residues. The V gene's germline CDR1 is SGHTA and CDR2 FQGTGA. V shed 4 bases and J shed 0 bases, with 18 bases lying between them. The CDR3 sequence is CASSSQGRNPPNYGYTF. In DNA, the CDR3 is TGTGCCAGCAGCTCACAGGGCCGAAACCCACCTAACTATGGCTACACCTTC.

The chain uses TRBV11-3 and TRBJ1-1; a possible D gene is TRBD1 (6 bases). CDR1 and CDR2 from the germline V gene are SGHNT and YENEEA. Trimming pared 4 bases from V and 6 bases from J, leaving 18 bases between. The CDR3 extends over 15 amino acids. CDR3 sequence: CASSYISDSAPEAFF. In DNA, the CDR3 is TGTGCCAGCAGCTACATTTCGGACAGTGCCCCTGAAGCTTTCTTT.

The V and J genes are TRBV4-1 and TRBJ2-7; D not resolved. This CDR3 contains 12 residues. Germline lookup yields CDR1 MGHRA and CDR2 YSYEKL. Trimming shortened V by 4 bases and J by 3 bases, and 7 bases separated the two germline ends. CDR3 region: CASSPPSYEQYF. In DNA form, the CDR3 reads TGCGCCAGCAGCCCCCCGAGCTACGAGCAGTACTTC.

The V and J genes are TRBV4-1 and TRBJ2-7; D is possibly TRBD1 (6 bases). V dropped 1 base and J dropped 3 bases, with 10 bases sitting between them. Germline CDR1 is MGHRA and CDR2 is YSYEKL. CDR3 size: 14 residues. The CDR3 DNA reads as TGCGCCAGCAGCCAAGGCCAGGGGTACTACGAGCAGTACTTC. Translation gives CASSQGQGYYEQYF.

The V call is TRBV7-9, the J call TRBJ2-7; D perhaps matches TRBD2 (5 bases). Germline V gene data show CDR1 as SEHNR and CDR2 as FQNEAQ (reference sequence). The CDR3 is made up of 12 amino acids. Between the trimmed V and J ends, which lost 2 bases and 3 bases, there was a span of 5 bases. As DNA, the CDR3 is TGTGCCAGCAGCTTACGGGGCTACGAGCAGTACTTC. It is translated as CASSLRGYEQYF.

The CDR3 here is CSASGFRDSNQPQHF. The CDR3 DNA is TGCAGTGCTAGTGGGTTCAGGGATAGCAATCAGCCCCAGCATTTT. This chain connects TRBV20-1 to TRBJ1-5, with D perhaps matching TRBD1 (5 bases). Per germline, CDR1 DFQATT and CDR2 SNEGSKA (reference sequence). Deletions cut 3 bases from V and 0 bases from J, with 12 bases between. The CDR3 covers 15 residues.

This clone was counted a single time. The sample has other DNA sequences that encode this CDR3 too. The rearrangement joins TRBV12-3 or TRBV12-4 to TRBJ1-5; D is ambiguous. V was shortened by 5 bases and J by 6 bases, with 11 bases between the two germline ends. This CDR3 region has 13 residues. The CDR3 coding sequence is TGTGCCAGCAGTCCCTCTCGGGGTCAGCCCCAGCATTTT. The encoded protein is CASSPSRGQPQHF.

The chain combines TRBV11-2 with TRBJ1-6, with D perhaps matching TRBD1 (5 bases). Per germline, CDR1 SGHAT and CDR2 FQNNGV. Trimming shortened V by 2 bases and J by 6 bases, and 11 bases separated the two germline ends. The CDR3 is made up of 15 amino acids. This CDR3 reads CASSLNGGGNSPLHF. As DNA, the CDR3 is TGTGCCAGCAGCTTAAATGGGGGAGGTAATTCACCCCTCCACTTT.

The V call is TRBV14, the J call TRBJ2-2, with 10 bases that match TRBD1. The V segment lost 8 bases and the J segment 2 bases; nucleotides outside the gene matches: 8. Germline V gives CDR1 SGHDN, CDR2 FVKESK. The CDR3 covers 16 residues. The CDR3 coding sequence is TGTGCCAGCCCCCCGGGACAGGGGTCTAACACCGGGGAGCTGTTTTTT. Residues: CASPPGQGSNTGELFF.

CDR3: CASSGTDSNQPQHF. The CDR3 DNA follows: TGTGCCAGCAGTGGAACAGATAGCAATCAGCCCCAGCATTTT. The chain combines TRBV2 with TRBJ1-5; D gene uncertain. CDR1 SNHLY and CDR2 FYNNEI come from the germline V gene. This CDR3 comprises 14 residues. The ends were cut back, 4 bases at V and 0 bases at J, with 7 bases in the middle.